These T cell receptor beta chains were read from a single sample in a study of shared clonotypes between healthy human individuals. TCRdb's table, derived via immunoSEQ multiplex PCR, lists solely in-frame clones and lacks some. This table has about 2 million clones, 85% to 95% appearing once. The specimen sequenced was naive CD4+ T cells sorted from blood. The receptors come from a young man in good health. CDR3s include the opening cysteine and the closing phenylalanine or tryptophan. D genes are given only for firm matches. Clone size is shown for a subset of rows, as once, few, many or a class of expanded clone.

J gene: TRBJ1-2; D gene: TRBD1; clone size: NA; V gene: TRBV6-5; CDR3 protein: CASSYSRGLGGYTF; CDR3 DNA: TGTGCCAGCAGTTACTCCAGGGGGCTCGGTGGCTACACCTTC
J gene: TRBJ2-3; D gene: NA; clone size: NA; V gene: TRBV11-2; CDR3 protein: CASSLNSLVGDTQYF; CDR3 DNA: TGTGCCAGCAGCTTAAACAGCCTGGTAGGAGATACGCAGTATTTT
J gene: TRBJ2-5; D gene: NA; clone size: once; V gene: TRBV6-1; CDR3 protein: CASSPPGVARETQYF; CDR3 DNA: TGTGCCAGCAGCCCCCCAGGGGTGGCGAGAGAGACCCAGTACTTC
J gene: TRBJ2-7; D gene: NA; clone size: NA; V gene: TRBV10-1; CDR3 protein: CASSETSYEQYF; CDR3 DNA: TGCGCCAGCAGTGAGACTTCCTACGAGCAGTACTTC
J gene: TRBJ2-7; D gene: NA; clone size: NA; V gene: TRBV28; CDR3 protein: CASSLGRRGLHEQYF; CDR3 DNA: TGTGCCAGCAGTTTAGGCCGGAGGGGTCTACACGAGCAGTACTTC
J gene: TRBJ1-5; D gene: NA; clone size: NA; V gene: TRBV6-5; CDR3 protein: CASRRAPGPNQPQHF; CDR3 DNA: TGTGCCAGCAGACGGGCCCCGGGCCCCAATCAGCCCCAGCATTTT
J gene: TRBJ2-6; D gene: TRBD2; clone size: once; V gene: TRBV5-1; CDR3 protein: CASSSLILAGGPPGANVLTF; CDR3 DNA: TGCGCCAGCAGCTCTCTGATACTAGCGGGAGGGCCTCCTGGGGCCAACGTCCTGACTTTC
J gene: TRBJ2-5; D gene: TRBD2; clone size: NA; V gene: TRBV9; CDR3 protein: CASSVAPASGQETQYF; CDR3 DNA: TGTGCCAGCAGCGTAGCCCCCGCTAGCGGCCAAGAGACCCAGTACTTC
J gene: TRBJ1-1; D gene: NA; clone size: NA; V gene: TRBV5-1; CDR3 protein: CASSFNSGDTEAFF; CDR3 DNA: TGCGCCAGCAGCTTTAACTCAGGGGACACTGAAGCTTTCTTT
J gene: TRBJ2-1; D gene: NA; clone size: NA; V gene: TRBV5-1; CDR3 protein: CASSFPDHYEQFF; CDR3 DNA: TGCGCCAGCAGCTTCCCGGACCACTATGAGCAGTTCTTC
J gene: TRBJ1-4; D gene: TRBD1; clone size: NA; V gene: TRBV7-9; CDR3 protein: CASSLGQGSEKLFF; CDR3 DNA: TGTGCCAGCAGCTTGGGACAGGGTAGTGAAAAACTGTTTTTT
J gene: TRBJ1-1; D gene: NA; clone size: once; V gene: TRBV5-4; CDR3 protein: CASSLPMNTEAFF; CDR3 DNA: TGTGCCAGCAGCTTGCCGATGAACACTGAAGCTTTCTTT
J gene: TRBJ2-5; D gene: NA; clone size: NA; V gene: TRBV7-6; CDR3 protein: CASSLAREGTQYF; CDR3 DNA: TGTGCCAGCAGCTTAGCCCGCGAAGGGACCCAGTACTTC
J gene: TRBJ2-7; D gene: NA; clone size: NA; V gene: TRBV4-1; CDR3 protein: CASSQDLLQARRSYEQYF; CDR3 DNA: TGCGCCAGCAGCCAAGATCTATTACAGGCGAGACGGTCCTACGAGCAGTACTTC
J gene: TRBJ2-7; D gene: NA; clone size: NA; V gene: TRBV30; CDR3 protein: CAWSGGGMTYEQYF; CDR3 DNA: TGTGCCTGGAGCGGAGGAGGGATGACCTACGAGCAGTACTTC
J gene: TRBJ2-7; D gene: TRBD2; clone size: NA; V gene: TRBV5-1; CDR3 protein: CASSSGETSGSYEQYF; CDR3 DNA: TGCGCCAGCAGCTCTGGGGAGACTAGCGGGAGTTACGAGCAGTACTTC
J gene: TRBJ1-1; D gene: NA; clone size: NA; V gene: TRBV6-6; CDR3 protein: CAAVGEMNTEAFF; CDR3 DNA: TGTGCCGCTGTGGGGGAGATGAACACTGAAGCTTTCTTT
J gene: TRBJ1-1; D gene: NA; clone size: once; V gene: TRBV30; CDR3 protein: CAWSVVAWGSRTEAFF; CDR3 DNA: TGTGCCTGGAGTGTGGTCGCTTGGGGTAGTCGTACTGAAGCTTTCTTT
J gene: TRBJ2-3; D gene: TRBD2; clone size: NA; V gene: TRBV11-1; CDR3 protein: CASSFSSGGSTDTQYF; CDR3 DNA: TGTGCCAGCAGCTTCTCTAGCGGGGGAAGCACAGATACGCAGTATTTT
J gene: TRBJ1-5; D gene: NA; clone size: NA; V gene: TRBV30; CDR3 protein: CAWSIGGPSNQPQHF; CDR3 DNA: TGTGCCTGGAGTATCGGAGGGCCCAGCAATCAGCCCCAGCATTTT
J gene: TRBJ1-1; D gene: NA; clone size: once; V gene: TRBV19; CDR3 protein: CASSIGNRENTEAFF; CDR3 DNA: TGTGCCAGTAGTATAGGAAACAGGGAGAACACTGAAGCTTTCTTT
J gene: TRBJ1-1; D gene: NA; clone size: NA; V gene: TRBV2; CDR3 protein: CASSERQNTEAFF; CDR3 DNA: TGTGCCAGCAGTGAAAGACAGAACACTGAAGCTTTCTTT
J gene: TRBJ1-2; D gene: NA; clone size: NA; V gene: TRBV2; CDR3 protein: CASSGEAYGYTF; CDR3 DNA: TGTGCCAGCAGTGGTGAGGCCTATGGCTACACCTTC
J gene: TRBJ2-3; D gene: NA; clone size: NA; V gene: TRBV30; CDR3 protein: CAWAWSGDTQYF; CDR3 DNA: TGTGCCTGGGCCTGGTCCGGGGATACGCAGTATTTT
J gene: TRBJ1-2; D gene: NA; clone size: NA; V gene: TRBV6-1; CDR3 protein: CASSAFGGESYGYTF; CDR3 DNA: TGTGCCAGCAGTGCATTCGGGGGCGAAAGCTATGGCTACACCTTC
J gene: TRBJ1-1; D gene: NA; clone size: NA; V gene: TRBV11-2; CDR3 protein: CASSLEGYLTAEAFF; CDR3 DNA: TGTGCCAGCAGCTTAGAGGGGTACCTGACAGCAGAAGCTTTCTTT
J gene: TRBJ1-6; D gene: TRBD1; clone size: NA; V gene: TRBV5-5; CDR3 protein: CASSSGWTGMSYNSPLHF; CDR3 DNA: TGTGCCAGCAGCTCTGGCTGGACAGGGATGTCCTATAATTCACCCCTCCACTTT
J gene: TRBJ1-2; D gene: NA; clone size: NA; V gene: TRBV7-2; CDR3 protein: CASSLGQLNYGYTF; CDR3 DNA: TGTGCCAGCAGCTTAGGGCAGCTTAACTATGGCTACACCTTC
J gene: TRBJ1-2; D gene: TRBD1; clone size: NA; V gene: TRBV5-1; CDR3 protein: CASSRTGEGVYGYTF; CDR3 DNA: TGCGCCAGCAGCCGGACAGGGGAGGGGGTCTATGGCTACACCTTC
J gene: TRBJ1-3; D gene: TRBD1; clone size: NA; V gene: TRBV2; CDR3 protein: CASSRQGSSGNTIYF; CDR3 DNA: TGTGCCAGCAGTCGACAGGGGAGCTCTGGAAACACCATATATTTT
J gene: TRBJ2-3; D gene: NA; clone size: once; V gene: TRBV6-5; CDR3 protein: CASSRGTKRPDTQYF; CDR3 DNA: TGTGCCAGCAGTCGTGGGACGAAACGACCGGATACGCAGTATTTT
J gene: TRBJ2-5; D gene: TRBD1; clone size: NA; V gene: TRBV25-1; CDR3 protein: CASSDHPRTGEETQYF; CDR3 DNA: TGTGCCAGCAGTGATCATCCCCGGACAGGGGAAGAGACCCAGTACTTC
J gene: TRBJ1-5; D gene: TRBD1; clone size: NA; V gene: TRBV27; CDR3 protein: CASSNRGLQPQHF; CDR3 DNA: TGTGCCAGCAGCAACAGGGGGCTTCAGCCCCAGCATTTT
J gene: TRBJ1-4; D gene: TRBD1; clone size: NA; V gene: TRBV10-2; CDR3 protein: CATRGTGGAEKLFF; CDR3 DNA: TGCGCCACGAGGGGGACAGGGGGCGCGGAAAAACTGTTTTTT
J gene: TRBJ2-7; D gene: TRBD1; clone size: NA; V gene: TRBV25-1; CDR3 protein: CASSRTGGNSYEQYF; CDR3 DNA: TGTGCCAGCAGCAGGACAGGGGGAAATTCCTACGAGCAGTACTTC
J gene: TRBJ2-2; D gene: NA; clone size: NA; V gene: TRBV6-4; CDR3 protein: CASSDSYSFNTGELFF; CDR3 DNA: TGTGCCAGCAGTGACTCGTACAGCTTTAACACCGGGGAGCTGTTTTTT
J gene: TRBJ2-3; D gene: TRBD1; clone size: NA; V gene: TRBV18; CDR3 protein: CASSPGTGSTDTQYF; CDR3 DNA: TGTGCCAGCTCACCCGGGACAGGGAGCACAGATACGCAGTATTTT
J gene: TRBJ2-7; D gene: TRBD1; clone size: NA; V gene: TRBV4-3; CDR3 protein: CASSLGDRGRSSYEQYF; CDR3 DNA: TGCGCCAGCAGCCTGGGAGACAGGGGGCGGTCGTCCTACGAGCAGTACTTC
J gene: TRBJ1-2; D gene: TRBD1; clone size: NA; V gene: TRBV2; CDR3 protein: CASNTNRGSYGYTF; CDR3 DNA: TGTGCCAGCAATACTAACAGGGGATCCTATGGCTACACCTTC
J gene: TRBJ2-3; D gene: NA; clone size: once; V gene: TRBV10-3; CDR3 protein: CAIRRQASTDTQYF; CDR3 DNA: TGTGCCATCAGGAGACAGGCTAGCACAGATACGCAGTATTTT
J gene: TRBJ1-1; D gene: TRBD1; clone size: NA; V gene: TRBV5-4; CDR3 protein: CASSRDRNTEAFF; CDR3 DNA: TGTGCCAGCAGCAGGGACAGGAACACTGAAGCTTTCTTT
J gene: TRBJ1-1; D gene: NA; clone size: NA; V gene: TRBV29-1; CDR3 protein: CSVDGRNTEAFF; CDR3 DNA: TGCAGCGTTGATGGCAGGAACACTGAAGCTTTCTTT
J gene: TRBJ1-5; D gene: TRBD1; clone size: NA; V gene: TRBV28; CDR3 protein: CASGGRGGSNQPQHF; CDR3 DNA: TGTGCCAGCGGCGGCAGGGGGGGATCTAATCAGCCCCAGCATTTT
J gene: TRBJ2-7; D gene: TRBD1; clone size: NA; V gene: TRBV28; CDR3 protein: CASSGTGPYEQYF; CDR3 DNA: TGTGCCAGCAGCGGGACAGGACCCTACGAGCAGTACTTC
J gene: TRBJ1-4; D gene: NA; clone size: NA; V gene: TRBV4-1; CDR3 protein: CASSQVAVEKLFF; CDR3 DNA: TGCGCCAGCAGCCAAGTTGCCGTCGAAAAACTGTTTTTT